This T cell receptor (beta chain) stems from a study of cytomegalovirus exposure and HLA in healthy donors. This clone has a handful of counts. Sequencing used immunoSEQ multiplex PCR; TCRdb keeps in-frame clones, though not all of them. In the table there are some 110,000 clones, 86% of which are singletons. This TCR derives from a woman aged 18-29 years in good health and CMV-seropositive. The sample taken for sequencing was PBMCs.

In DNA form, the CDR3 reads TGCGCCAGCAGTACGGACAGGGCCACTGAAGCTTTCTTT. Encoded protein: CASSTDRATEAFF. The genes are TRBV5-1 and TRBJ1-1, with 8 nucleotides matching TRBD1. Germline CDR1 reads SGHRS; CDR2 reads YFSETQ. This CDR3 is 13 amino acids long. Trimming took 5 bases from V and 4 from J; bases not matched to a gene: 4.